Listed here are 29 T cell receptor beta chains from one sample, sequenced in a study of somatic mutations in cytotoxic T cells in rheumatoid arthritis (dated by TCRdb to about 2017). Libraries were constructed by the immunoSEQ multiplex PCR assay. TCRdb's version of the immuneACCESS table is confined to in-frame rearrangements and falls short of the full clone set. An unresolved V gene accounts for under half of the shortfall where checked; the remainder is of unknown origin. The sample data list some 17,000 clones, and approximately 80% of these were observed just once. The ten largest clones capture roughly a fifth of the sample. The source material was CD8+ T cells sorted from blood. Receptors originate from an adult with rheumatoid arthritis.

The CDR3 DNA sequence: TGTGCCAGCAGCTTCGGGGGGGGTCAGCCCCAGCATTTT. Encoded protein: CASSFGGGQPQHF. The V gene is TRBV5-6, the J gene TRBJ1-5; weak D call: TRBD1 (5 bases). The CDR3 sequence is 13 residues long. From germline, CDR1 is SGHDT and CDR2 YYEEEE. Deletions cut 2 bases from V and 6 bases from J, with 9 bases between.

For the CDR3, the DNA is TGTGCCAGCAGCCAGGAAGCCGGGGTTCTTAATTCACCCCTCCACTTT. Amino acids: CASSQEAGVLNSPLHF. V gene TRBV4-2 combines with J gene TRBJ1-6, with D hard to call. The ends were cut back, 3 bases at V and 6 bases at J, with 15 bases in the middle. This CDR3 has 16 residues. Germline CDR1 is LGHNA and CDR2 is YNFKEQ.

The genes are TRBV6-1 and TRBJ2-7, with a tentative D call TRBD2 (6 bases). Germline CDR1 reads MNHNS; CDR2 reads SASEGT. The CDR3 is made up of 15 amino acids. Trimming stripped 4 bases from V and 5 bases from J, with 18 bases between. The CDR3 bases are TGTGCCAGCAGTGGGCTGGGACTTGGTTTGGACGAGCAGTACTTC. This sequence encodes CASSGLGLGLDEQYF.

The V and J genes are TRBV2 and TRBJ2-1; 8 nucleotides line up with TRBD1. Germline lookup yields CDR1 SNHLY and CDR2 FYNNEI. V trimming: 6 bases; J trimming: 0 bases; junction bases outside the gene matches: 4. The CDR3 has 15 amino acids. The CDR3 DNA reads as TGTGCCAGCAGGACAGGGGCCAGCTCCTACAATGAGCAGTTCTTC. Encoded protein: CASRTGASSYNEQFF.

This clone was recorded once. The DNA for the CDR3 is TGTGCCAGCAGCTTCGGGGGCAATCAGCCCCAGCATTTT. Translated, it gives CASSFGGNQPQHF. The rearrangement uses TRBV5-8 and TRBJ1-5; no clear D gene. V was clipped by 2 bases and J by 2 bases, with 5 bases between them. The CDR3 totals 13 residues. Germline lookup yields CDR1 SGHTS and CDR2 YDEGEE.

This sequence joins TRBV6-1 and TRBJ2-1; no reliable D call. V lost 2 bases to trimming and J lost 12 bases, with 14 bases between them. The germline V gene has CDR1 MNHNS and CDR2 SASEGT. The CDR3 has 13 residues. In nucleotides, the CDR3 is TGTGCCAGCAGTGAACCCCCTGCGATCGGGCAGTTCTTC. Amino acids: CASSEPPAIGQFF.

This clone was seen only once. The V gene is TRBV6-1, the J gene TRBJ1-1; D call uncertain. The CDR3 loop spans 15 amino acids. V was clipped by 0 bases and J by 0 bases, with 8 bases between them. The germline V gene encodes CDR1 MNHNS and CDR2 SASEGT. The DNA for the CDR3 is TGTGCCAGCAGTGAAGCGCTAGGGATGAACACTGAAGCTTTCTTT. Its translation is CASSEALGMNTEAFF.

The rearrangement uses TRBV5-1 and TRBJ2-2; 14 nucleotides line up with TRBD2. The CDR3 loop spans 18 amino acids. Germline assignment: CDR1 SGHRS and CDR2 YFSETQ. J lost 6 bases, V lost 0 bases, and 7 bases had no gene match. The CDR3 protein is CASSLARTSGGKAGELFF. For the CDR3, the DNA is TGCGCCAGCAGCTTGGCTCGGACTAGCGGGGGGAAGGCCGGGGAGCTGTTTTTT.

The chain combines TRBV25-1 with TRBJ1-1, with D unresolved. The CDR3 covers 13 residues. Germline CDR1 and CDR2: MGHDK and SYGVNS. The germline V and J ends were trimmed by 8 bases and 0 bases, with 10 bases remaining between them. The CDR3 is CASSGILNTEAFF. Here the CDR3 DNA reads TGTGCCAGCTCGGGCATCCTGAACACTGAAGCTTTCTTT.

The sample holds a few counts of this clone. This chain connects TRBV19 to TRBJ1-1; D unresolved. Trimming took 5 bases from V and 2 from J, leaving 6 bases between them. The CDR3 contains 12 residues. Germline V gives CDR1 LNHDA, CDR2 SQIVND (reference sequence). CDR3 DNA sequence: TGTGCCAGTAGTGTAATTAACACTGAAGCTTTCTTT. This codes for CASSVINTEAFF.

The rearrangement joins TRBV27 to TRBJ2-1, with 8 nucleotides matching TRBD1. In germline, CDR1 is MNHEY, CDR2 SMNVEV (reference sequence). Germline trimming cut 5 bases from V and 10 bases from J; bases unmatched to any gene: 10. The CDR3 has 14 residues. The CDR3 region has the DNA TGTGCCAGCAGTCACCGGACAGGGTTGAGGGAGCAGTTCTTC. Amino acid sequence: CASSHRTGLREQFF.

CDR3 sequence: CASIEASGGNEQFF. The CDR3 region has the DNA TGTGCCAGCATTGAAGCTAGCGGGGGGAATGAGCAGTTCTTC. The chain couples TRBV27 to TRBJ2-1; 11 nucleotides line up with TRBD2. CDR1 is MNHEY and CDR2 is SMNVEV in the germline V gene (reference sequence). Germline trimming cut 7 bases from V and 7 bases from J; bases unmatched to any gene: 6. This CDR3 is 14 amino acids long.

The CDR3 nucleotides read TGCAGCGTTGGGGAGACAGGGGGATCGAAAGAAAAACTGTTTTTT. This codes for CSVGETGGSKEKLFF. This chain joins TRBV29-1 and TRBJ1-4, with 9 positions matching TRBD1. CDR1 and CDR2 (germline): SQVTM, ANQGSEA. CDR3 size: 15 residues. The V gene end was trimmed by 4 bases and the J gene end by 8 bases; junction bases not matched to a gene: 11.

This rearrangement joins TRBV7-6 to TRBJ2-2; a possible D gene is TRBD2 (6 bases). The CDR3 runs to 14 residues. Germline V gives CDR1 SGHVS, CDR2 FNYEAQ. The V gene lost 6 bases and the J gene lost 8 bases, with 16 bases spanning the gap. This CDR3 reads CASRRDSRPGELFF. CDR3 nucleotides: TGTGCCAGCAGGCGGGACTCCCGGCCAGGGGAGCTGTTTTTT.

The V and J genes are TRBV11-1 and TRBJ1-2; 7 nucleotides align to TRBD1. The length of the CDR3 is 16 residues. Germline V gene sequence: CDR1 SGHAT, CDR2 FQDESV (reference sequence). With V trimmed by 2 bases and J by 0 bases, 6 bases remained unmatched. CDR3 amino acids: CASSLLGQPPNYGYTF. The DNA for the CDR3 is TGTGCCAGCAGCTTACTGGGACAGCCCCCTAACTATGGCTACACCTTC.

This chain joins TRBV2 and TRBJ2-6; D unresolved. Germline-derived CDR1 and CDR2 are SNHLY and FYNNEI. Trimming left V 6 bases short and J 2 bases short, with 17 bases between. The CDR3 runs to 17 residues. The CDR3 bases are TGTGCCAGCAGGGAGTCCCGTACCGAAGCTGGGGCCAACGTCCTGACTTTC. Translating it yields CASRESRTEAGANVLTF.

The CDR3 protein is CASSESLDSSYEQYF. The DNA for the CDR3 is TGCGCCAGCAGTGAGTCTCTTGACAGCTCCTACGAGCAGTACTTC. This chain links TRBV10-1 with TRBJ2-7; weak D call: TRBD1 (5 bases). The CDR3 runs to 15 residues. V lost 0 bases, J lost 0 bases, and 9 bases lay in between. Germline loops: CDR1 WNHNN, CDR2 SYGVQD (reference sequence).

V usage is TRBV19 and J usage is TRBJ1-1; D remains ambiguous. The germline V and J ends were trimmed by 0 bases and 5 bases, with 4 bases remaining between them. The length of the CDR3 is 12 residues. Germline loops: CDR1 LNHDA, CDR2 SQIVND (reference sequence). The CDR3 sequence is CASSIDGTEAFF. The DNA of the CDR3 is TGTGCCAGTAGTATAGATGGGACTGAAGCTTTCTTT.

The genes are TRBV5-1 and TRBJ2-7; TRBD2 is a possible D gene (5 bases). CDR3 length equals 12 residues. The V and J ends lost 0 bases and 6 bases respectively, with 7 bases between them. The germline V gene has CDR1 SGHRS and CDR2 YFSETQ. This CDR3 reads CASSLEGAEQYF. The CDR3 bases are TGCGCCAGCAGCTTGGAGGGAGCCGAGCAGTACTTC.

About this clone: This could be a read error, since a much larger clone is one nucleotide away. The chain couples TRBV27 to TRBJ2-2; D unclear. Germline V CDR1 and CDR2: MNHEY, SMNVEV (reference sequence). The V end was cut by 5 bases, the J end by 3 bases, with 4 bases between. This CDR3 comprises 12 residues. CDR3: CASSTHTGELFF. CDR3 sequence (DNA): TGTGCCAGCAGTACACACACCGGGGAGCTGTTTTTT.

J is TRBJ2-7 and V is TRBV25-1, with TRBD2 as a possible D gene (7 bases). V was pared by 2 bases and J by 4 bases, with 21 bases between. Germline lookup yields CDR1 MGHDK and CDR2 SYGVNS. The CDR3 length is 17 residues. DNA for the CDR3: TGTGCCAGCAGTGAAAGTGTTGGTCGGGGGGCCGAGTACGAGCAGTACTTC. Amino acids: CASSESVGRGAEYEQYF.

The V and J genes are TRBV5-6 and TRBJ2-7; no reliable D call. Germline-derived CDR1 and CDR2 are SGHDT and YYEEEE. V was cut by 1 base and J by 0 bases, with 11 bases left in between. There are 15 residues in the CDR3. DNA of the CDR3: TGTGCCAGCAGCTTGAGGGCTAGGCCCTCCTACGAGCAGTACTTC. It yields the protein CASSLRARPSYEQYF.

J is TRBJ2-3 and V is TRBV13; D not resolved. Trimming removed 5 bases from V and 6 bases from J, with 6 bases in between. The germline V gene has CDR1 PRHDT and CDR2 FYEKMQ (reference sequence). This CDR3 has 11 amino acids. The CDR3 DNA reads TGTGCCAGCAGCCCCGCGGATACGCAGTATTTT. It is translated as CASSPADTQYF.

Here the CDR3 DNA reads TGTGCCAGCAGCCAAGGTCTACTAGCCCCAGCTGGTGAGGGAGACAATGAGCAGTTCTTC. Its translation is CASSQGLLAPAGEGDNEQFF. The gene calls are TRBV14 and TRBJ2-1; D is perhaps TRBD2 (6 bases). V lost 1 base and J lost 5, with 27 bases in between. Germline loops: CDR1 SGHDN, CDR2 FVKESK. The CDR3 extends over 20 amino acids.

The chain links TRBV5-4 to TRBJ1-2; the D gene is possibly TRBD1 (5 bases). This CDR3 has 14 amino acids. CDR1 is SGHNT, CDR2 YYREEE, per germline (reference sequence). V shed 4 bases and J shed 3 bases, with 13 bases lying between them. The CDR3 coding sequence is TGTGCCAGCAGCCTTGTTGGGGCAGACTATGGCTACACCTTC. It is translated as CASSLVGADYGYTF.

This clone has more than one count but fewer than ten. This chain joins TRBV7-9 and TRBJ1-2; the D gene is possibly TRBD1 (6 bases). The CDR3 runs 14 residues. Germline V gene data show CDR1 as SEHNR and CDR2 as FQNEAQ (reference sequence). V was pared by 5 bases and J by 4 bases, with 14 bases between. CDR3 sequence (DNA): TGTGCCAGCAGCCCGACCAACAGGGCCTATGGCTACACCTTC. Translating gives CASSPTNRAYGYTF.

The chain joins TRBV27 to TRBJ2-3; 8 nucleotides line up with TRBD2. This CDR3 is built from 15 residues. Germline trimming cut 3 bases from V and 6 bases from J; bases unmatched to any gene: 8. Germline-derived CDR1 and CDR2 are MNHEY and SMNVEV (reference sequence). CDR3 sequence: CASSFDGGAMDTQYF. For the CDR3, the DNA is TGTGCCAGCAGTTTTGACGGGGGGGCGATGGATACGCAGTATTTT.

This clone came up once. The gene calls are TRBV5-5 and TRBJ1-5; D perhaps matches TRBD1 (5 bases). Germline CDR1 reads SGHKS; CDR2 reads YYEKEE (reference sequence). The V and J ends lost 3 bases and 0 bases respectively, with 10 bases between them. CDR3 size: 15 residues. The CDR3 bases are TGTGCCAGCAGCTCTACAGGATCTAGCAATCAGCCCCAGCATTTT. Amino acid sequence: CASSSTGSSNQPQHF.

This chain links TRBV6-5 with TRBJ2-5, with D possibly called TRBD1 or TRBD2 (5 bases each). The CDR3 loop spans 15 amino acids. V was shortened by 7 bases and J by 4 bases, with 19 bases between the two germline ends. Germline-derived CDR1 and CDR2 are MNHEY and SVGAGI. CDR3 DNA: TGTGCCAGCACCCTAACTTGGGGCGGAGGAGAGACCCAGTACTTC. Its translation is CASTLTWGGGETQYF.